The 28 T cell receptor beta chains presented below share a single source sample, sequenced in a study of blood T cell repertoires in COVID-19. The assay was immunoSEQ multiplex PCR, and TCRdb's table has in-frame clones only and misses some. The data show a few hundred thousand clones, 80% to 90% seen once. Input material: peripheral blood. Every receptor here comes from a woman in her fifties or sixties who had recovered from COVID-19.

This clone was detected only once. The rearrangement joins TRBV27 to TRBJ2-7, with a tentative D call TRBD1 (6 bases). The CDR3 runs 15 residues. V was trimmed by 6 bases and J by 2 bases, leaving 17 bases between them. CDR1 is MNHEY, CDR2 SMNVEV, per germline (reference sequence). CDR3 sequence reads: CASRPQGPATYEQYF. The CDR3 region has the DNA TGTGCCAGCAGACCACAGGGCCCGGCAACCTACGAGCAGTACTTC.

The chain uses TRBV7-6 and TRBJ2-7; 8 bases fit TRBD2. The CDR3 has 15 amino acids. The V segment lost 2 bases and the J segment 5 bases; nucleotides outside the gene matches: 8. Germline assignment: CDR1 SGHVS and CDR2 FNYEAQ. The CDR3 nucleotides are TGTGCCAGCAGCTTAACCCCGGGAGGGATGAACGAGCAGTACTTC. This encodes CASSLTPGGMNEQYF.

The chain combines TRBV7-2 with TRBJ1-2; D uncertain. CDR1 and CDR2 from the germline V gene are SGHTA and FQGNSA. Trimming left V 2 bases short and J 6 bases short, with 10 bases between. The CDR3 runs to 13 residues. CDR3 region: CASSLSRGDGYTF. The CDR3 DNA reads as TGTGCCAGCAGCTTATCACGGGGTGATGGCTACACCTTC.

This clone came up once. This chain uses TRBV6-5 with TRBJ1-3, with 8 positions matching TRBD1. The CDR3 loop spans 15 amino acids. After removal of 6 bases from V and 2 bases from J, the junction contained 6 bases not matched to a gene. Germline values: CDR1 MNHEY, CDR2 SVGAGI. The CDR3 coding sequence is TGTGCCAGCAGAGCTCCAGGGGGCGCTGGAAACACCATATATTTT. Its translation: CASRAPGGAGNTIYF.

J is TRBJ1-3 and V is TRBV30, with 7 bases fitting TRBD1. Unmatched junction bases numbered 5, after V lost 3 bases and J lost 3 bases. CDR3 length: 14 amino acids. Germline loops: CDR1 GTSNPN, CDR2 SVGIG (reference sequence). The CDR3 DNA sequence: TGTGCCTGGAGCCGGACAGGCCGTGGAAACACCATATATTTT. Amino acids: CAWSRTGRGNTIYF.

The chain couples TRBV28 to TRBJ2-2; D uncertain. The CDR3 is made up of 14 amino acids. V gave up 7 bases and J gave up 6 bases, with 15 bases separating them. Germline V gene data show CDR1 as MDHEN and CDR2 as SYDVKM. The CDR3 protein is CASILPVEPGELFF. The CDR3 bases are TGTGCCAGCATCTTGCCTGTGGAGCCCGGGGAGCTGTTTTTT.

The rearrangement joins TRBV11-1 to TRBJ2-3, with 8 nucleotides matching TRBD1. Germline loops: CDR1 SGHAT, CDR2 FQDESV (reference sequence). V dropped 6 bases and J dropped 4; count of bases not matched to a gene: 12. The CDR3 extends over 16 amino acids. This chain's CDR3 is CASSSGGGIVSDTQYF. The DNA of the CDR3 is TGTGCCAGCAGTTCAGGGGGCGGGATCGTGTCAGATACGCAGTATTTT.

The chain recombines TRBV7-2 with TRBJ2-7; D gene uncertain. Germline lookup yields CDR1 SGHTA and CDR2 FQGNSA. There are 13 residues in the CDR3. Trimming shortened V by 2 bases and J by 6 bases, and 11 bases separated the two germline ends. The CDR3: CASSLFSFREQYF. CDR3 bases: TGTGCCAGCAGCTTATTTTCGTTCCGCGAGCAGTACTTC. Complete variable domain (other parts from reference TRBV7-2 and TRBJ2-7): GAGVSQSPSNKVTEKGKDVELRCDPISGHTALYWYRQSLGQGLEFLIYFQGNSAPDKSGLPSDRFSAERTGGSVSTLTIQRTQQEDSAVYLCASSLFSFREQYFGPGTRLTVT.

The chain employs TRBV28 and TRBJ2-5, with TRBD2 identical over 16 bases. This CDR3 comprises 21 residues. Germline V gene sequence: CDR1 MDHEN, CDR2 SYDVKM. The J segment lost 5 bases and the V segment lost 6 bases, leaving 21 bases of the junction unmatched. This CDR3 reads CASSSNWDPGLAGGPRETQYF. CDR3 DNA: TGTGCCAGCAGCTCAAATTGGGATCCGGGACTAGCGGGAGGGCCTCGGGAGACCCAGTACTTC.

The table lists this clone with a few counts. The rearrangement links TRBV15 to TRBJ2-5; D gene uncertain. There are 11 residues in the CDR3. Germline V lookup: CDR1 LNHNV, CDR2 YYDKDF (reference sequence). With 5 bases removed from V and 3 bases from J, the gap between germline ends came to 4 bases. The CDR3 DNA reads TGTGCCACCAGCCGGGAAGAGACCCAGTACTTC. As protein: CATSREETQYF.

The CDR3 loop is CASSFMTVTDTQYF. Here the CDR3 DNA reads TGCGCCAGCAGCTTTATGACAGTCACAGATACGCAGTATTTT. This chain joins TRBV5-1 and TRBJ2-3; weak D call: TRBD1 (5 bases). Trimming pared 2 bases from V and 2 bases from J, leaving 9 bases between. The germline V gene has CDR1 SGHRS and CDR2 YFSETQ. The CDR3 contains 14 residues.

This clone came up once. The chain is built from TRBV21-1 and TRBJ1-2. TRBV21-1 is labeled a pseudogene. The CDR3 totals 14 residues. CDR3 in amino acids: CASSSALTFYGYTF. The CDR3 region has the DNA TGTGCCAGCAGCAGTGCCCTAACCTTCTATGGCTACACCTTC.

CDR3 in amino acids: CSVDESGQSYEQYF. The CDR3 region has the DNA TGCAGCGTTGATGAATCGGGACAGTCCTACGAGCAGTACTTC. The chain employs TRBV29-1 and TRBJ2-7, with 7 bases that match TRBD1. V was clipped by 3 bases and J by 1 base; unmatched bases: 6. Germline V gives CDR1 SQVTM, CDR2 ANQGSEA. CDR3 length: 14 residues.

This clone has more than one count but fewer than ten. DNA for the CDR3: TGTGCCAGCAGCATCCCAGGGTGGCAGTTGAACACTGAAGCTTTCTTT. This codes for CASSIPGWQLNTEAFF. The chain combines TRBV6-6 with TRBJ1-1; a possible D gene is TRBD1 (5 bases). The CDR3 runs 16 residues. The V gene's germline CDR1 is MNHNY and CDR2 SVGAGI (reference sequence). V gave up 6 bases and J gave up 0 bases, with 17 bases separating them.

The chain recombines TRBV28 with TRBJ2-5, with 9 bases fitting TRBD1. In germline, CDR1 is MDHEN, CDR2 SYDVKM. V lost 6 bases and J lost 5; bases outside the gene matches: 10. This CDR3 is built from 15 residues. For the CDR3, the DNA is TGTGCCAGCAGCAAGGACAGGGGACGGGGGGAGACCCAGTACTTC. It specifies CASSKDRGRGETQYF.

The V and J genes are TRBV5-1 and TRBJ2-6; 14 bases agree with TRBD2. Germline values: CDR1 SGHRS, CDR2 YFSETQ. With V trimmed by 3 bases and J by 3 bases, 5 bases remained unmatched. The CDR3 sequence is 18 residues long. The CDR3 bases are TGCGCCAGCAGCTCCGGGACTAGCGGGAGTCTTGGGGCCAACGTCCTGACTTTC. This gives the protein CASSSGTSGSLGANVLTF.

J is TRBJ2-1 and V is TRBV9, with D tentatively TRBD2 (6 bases). V was clipped by 0 bases and J by 1 base, with 11 bases between them. CDR1 is SGDLS and CDR2 is YYNGEE in the germline V gene. The CDR3 has 16 amino acids. CDR3 sequence (DNA): TGTGCCAGCAGCGTAGGGGGCGGGATTTCCTACAATGAGCAGTTCTTC. Protein sequence: CASSVGGGISYNEQFF.

The chain couples TRBV27 to TRBJ2-7, with 7 nucleotides matching TRBD2. This CDR3 spans 13 amino acids. J was trimmed by 3 bases and V by 6 bases; bases with no gene match: 5. The germline V gene encodes CDR1 MNHEY and CDR2 SMNVEV (reference sequence). CDR3 bases: TGTGCCAGCAGCCCCGGGACTAACTACGAGCAGTACTTC. Its translation: CASSPGTNYEQYF.

A single count supports this clone. The V and J genes are TRBV7-9 and TRBJ2-7; the match to TRBD2 covers 7 bases. The CDR3 spans 15 residues. V shed 1 base and J 4 bases; nucleotides not matched to a gene: 7. Germline CDR1 SEHNR, CDR2 FQNEAQ (reference sequence). As DNA, the CDR3 is TGTGCCAGCAGCTTAGGTACTGGCGGGAGTTACGAGCAGTACTTC. Its translation: CASSLGTGGSYEQYF.

The rearrangement uses TRBV5-4 and TRBJ2-1; 10 bases map to TRBD1. CDR3 length: 15 amino acids. Looked up from germline, CDR1 is SGHNT and CDR2 is YYREEE (reference sequence). The trim removed 4 bases at V and 4 bases at J, leaving 5 bases unmatched. CDR3 nucleotide sequence: TGTGCCAGCAGCAAGGACAGGGGGACGTACAATGAGCAGTTCTTC. It specifies CASSKDRGTYNEQFF. Supplemented by reference TRBV5-4 and TRBJ2-1, the full variable domain reads ETGVTQSPTHLIKTRGQQVTLRCSSQSGHNTVSWYQQALGQGPQFIFQYYREEENGRGNFPPRFSGLQFPNYSSELNVNALELDDSALYLCASSKDRGTYNEQFFGPGTRLTVL.

V is TRBV2 and J is TRBJ2-2, with D perhaps matching TRBD2 (6 bases). The germline V gene has CDR1 SNHLY and CDR2 FYNNEI. V lost 1 base to trimming and J lost 0 bases, with 9 bases between them. CDR3 length: 16 amino acids. The CDR3 protein is CASSEVGGANTGELFF. The CDR3 DNA sequence: TGTGCCAGCAGTGAAGTGGGGGGAGCGAACACCGGGGAGCTGTTTTTT.

This rearrangement joins TRBV7-9 to TRBJ1-1; D is perhaps TRBD1 (6 bases). V was clipped by 4 bases and J by 0 bases, with 12 bases between them. This CDR3 region has 15 residues. Per germline, CDR1 SEHNR and CDR2 FQNEAQ (reference sequence). CDR3 in DNA: TGTGCCAGCAGCTCCCACAGGGACATGAACACTGAAGCTTTCTTT. Residues: CASSSHRDMNTEAFF.

V and J are TRBV7-9 and TRBJ1-2, with TRBD1 matching 9 bases. The CDR3 spans 15 residues. The V segment lost 5 bases and the J segment 3 bases; nucleotides outside the gene matches: 7. Germline CDR1 reads SEHNR; CDR2 reads FQNEAQ (reference sequence). The CDR3 loop reads CASSERTGADYGYTF. For the CDR3, the DNA is TGTGCCAGCAGCGAACGGACAGGGGCTGACTATGGCTACACCTTC.

The rearrangement joins TRBV18 to TRBJ1-3; 10 bases line up with TRBD1. CDR1 and CDR2 (germline): KGHSH, LQKENI. V shed 4 bases and J 4 bases; nucleotides not matched to a gene: 10. The CDR3 is 17 amino acids. CDR3 in amino acids: CASSQGIDRGPGNTIYF. CDR3 coding DNA: TGTGCCAGCTCACAAGGGATCGACAGGGGGCCCGGAAACACCATATATTTT.

V and J are TRBV2 and TRBJ2-1, with a weak D call TRBD2 (6 bases). This CDR3 contains 15 residues. V lost 6 bases and J lost 4, with 16 bases in between. Germline CDR1 reads SNHLY; CDR2 reads FYNNEI. CDR3 in amino acids: CASSGGIIPYNEQFF. The CDR3 DNA reads TGTGCCAGCAGCGGCGGGATTATCCCTTACAATGAGCAGTTCTTC.

This chain uses TRBV4-1 with TRBJ2-1; 8 nucleotides agree with TRBD2. CDR3 length: 14 residues. After removal of 7 bases from V and 12 bases from J, the junction contained 14 bases not matched to a gene. The V gene's germline CDR1 is MGHRA and CDR2 YSYEKL. The CDR3 DNA reads as TGCGCCAGCACCTTACAAACGGGAGGGCCCCGGCAGTTCTTC. It encodes CASTLQTGGPRQFF.

The sample holds a few counts of this clone. This chain uses TRBV9 with TRBJ1-3, with no clear D. The V and J ends lost 3 bases and 0 bases respectively, with 10 bases between them. CDR3 length: 15 amino acids. Germline values: CDR1 SGDLS, CDR2 YYNGEE. The CDR3 sequence: CASSADWGSGNTIYF. The CDR3 DNA reads TGTGCCAGCAGCGCGGACTGGGGCTCTGGAAACACCATATATTTT.

The chain is built from TRBV13 and TRBJ2-1, with 7 nucleotides matching TRBD2. CDR3 length: 15 amino acids. Trimming removed 1 base from V and 3 bases from J; junction bases left unmatched: 3. Germline V CDR1 and CDR2: PRHDT, FYEKMQ (reference sequence). This CDR3 reads CASSLDGGIYNEQFF. CDR3 sequence (DNA): TGTGCCAGCAGCTTAGACGGGGGGATCTACAATGAGCAGTTCTTC. The complete variable domain, with remaining parts taken from reference TRBV13 and TRBJ2-1, reads AAGVIQSPRHLIKEKRETATLKCYPIPRHDTVYWYQQGPGQDPQFLISFYEKMQSDKGSIPDRFSAQQFSDYHSELNMSSLELGDSALYFCASSLDGGIYNEQFFGPGTRLTVL.